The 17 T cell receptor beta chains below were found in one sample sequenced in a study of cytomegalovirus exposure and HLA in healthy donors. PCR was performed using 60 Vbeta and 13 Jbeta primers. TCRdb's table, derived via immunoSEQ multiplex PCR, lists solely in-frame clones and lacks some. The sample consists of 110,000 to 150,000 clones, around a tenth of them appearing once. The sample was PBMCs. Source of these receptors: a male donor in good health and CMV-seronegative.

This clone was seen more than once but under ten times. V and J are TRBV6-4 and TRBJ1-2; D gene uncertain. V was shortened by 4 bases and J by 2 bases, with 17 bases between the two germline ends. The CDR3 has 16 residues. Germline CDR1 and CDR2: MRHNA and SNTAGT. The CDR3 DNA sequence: TGTGCCAGCAGTGTAGTGGCAGGAACCTTCAACTATGGCTACACCTTC. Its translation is CASSVVAGTFNYGYTF.

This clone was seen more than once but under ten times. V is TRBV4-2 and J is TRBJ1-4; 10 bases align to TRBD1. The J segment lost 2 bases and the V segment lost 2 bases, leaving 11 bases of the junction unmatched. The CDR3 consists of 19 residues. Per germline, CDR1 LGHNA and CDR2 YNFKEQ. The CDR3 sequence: CASSQLTGGIVETNEKLFF. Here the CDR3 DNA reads TGTGCCAGCAGCCAACTGACAGGGGGCATAGTTGAGACTAATGAAAAACTGTTTTTT.

CDR3 nucleotides: TGTGCCAGCAGCTTAATGCCGGGTGGCACTGAAGCTTTCTTT. Protein: CASSLMPGGTEAFF. The chain combines TRBV7-3 with TRBJ1-1; D remains ambiguous. Germline V CDR1 and CDR2: SGHTA, FQGTGA. The CDR3 runs to 14 residues. V was pared by 1 base and J by 4 bases, with 10 bases between.

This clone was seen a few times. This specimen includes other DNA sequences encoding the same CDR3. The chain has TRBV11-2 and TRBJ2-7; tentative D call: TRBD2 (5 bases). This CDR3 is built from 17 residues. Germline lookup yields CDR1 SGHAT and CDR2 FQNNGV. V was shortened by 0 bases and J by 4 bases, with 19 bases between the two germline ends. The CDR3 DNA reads TGTGCCAGCAGCTTAGATGGAGCGGCCTCGAGATTATACGAGCAGTACTTC. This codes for CASSLDGAASRLYEQYF.

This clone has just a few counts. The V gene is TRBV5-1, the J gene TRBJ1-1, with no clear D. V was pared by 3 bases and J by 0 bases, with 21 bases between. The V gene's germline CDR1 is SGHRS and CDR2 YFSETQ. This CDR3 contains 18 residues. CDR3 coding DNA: TGCGCCAGCAGCTCCCAGAGGGCAGAAAGCCACCTGAACACTGAAGCTTTCTTT. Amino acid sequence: CASSSQRAESHLNTEAFF.

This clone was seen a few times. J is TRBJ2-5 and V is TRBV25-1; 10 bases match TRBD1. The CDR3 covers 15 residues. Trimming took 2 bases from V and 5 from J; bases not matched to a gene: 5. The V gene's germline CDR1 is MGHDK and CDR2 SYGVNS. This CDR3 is CASSEGTGVRETQYF. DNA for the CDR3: TGTGCCAGCAGTGAAGGGACAGGGGTTAGGGAGACCCAGTACTTC.

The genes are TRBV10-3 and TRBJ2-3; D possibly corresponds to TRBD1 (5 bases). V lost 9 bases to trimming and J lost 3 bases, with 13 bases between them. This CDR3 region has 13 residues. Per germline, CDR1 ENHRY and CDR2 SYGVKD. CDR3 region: CAIQDRGTDTQYF. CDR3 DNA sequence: TGTGCCATACAGGACCGAGGAACAGATACGCAGTATTTT.

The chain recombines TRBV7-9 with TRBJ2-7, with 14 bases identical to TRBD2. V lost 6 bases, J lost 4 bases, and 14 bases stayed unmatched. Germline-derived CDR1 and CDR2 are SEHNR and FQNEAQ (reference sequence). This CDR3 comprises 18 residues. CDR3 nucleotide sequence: TGTGCCAGCAGTTTCGAAGGACTAGCGGGAGGTCGGGTGTACGAGCAGTACTTC. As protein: CASSFEGLAGGRVYEQYF.

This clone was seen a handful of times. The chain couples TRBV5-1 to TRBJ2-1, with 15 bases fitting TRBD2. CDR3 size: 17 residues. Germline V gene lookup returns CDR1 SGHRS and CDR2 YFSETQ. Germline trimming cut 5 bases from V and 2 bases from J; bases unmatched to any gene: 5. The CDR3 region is CASRWTSGRGTYNEQFF. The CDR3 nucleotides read TGCGCCAGCAGGTGGACTAGCGGGAGGGGGACCTACAATGAGCAGTTCTTC. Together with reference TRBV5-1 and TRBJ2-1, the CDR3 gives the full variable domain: KAGVTQTPRYLIKTRGQQVTLSCSPISGHRSVSWYQQTPGQGLQFLFEYFSETQRNKGNFPGRFSGRQFSNSRSEMNVSTLELGDSALYLCASRWTSGRGTYNEQFFGPGTRLTVL.

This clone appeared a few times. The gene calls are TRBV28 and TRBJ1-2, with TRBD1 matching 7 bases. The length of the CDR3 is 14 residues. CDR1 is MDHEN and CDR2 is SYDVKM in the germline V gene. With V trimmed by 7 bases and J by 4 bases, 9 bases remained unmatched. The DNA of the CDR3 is TGTGCCAGCAAAGGGCAGGGGGAGGCCTATGGCTACACCTTC. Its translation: CASKGQGEAYGYTF.

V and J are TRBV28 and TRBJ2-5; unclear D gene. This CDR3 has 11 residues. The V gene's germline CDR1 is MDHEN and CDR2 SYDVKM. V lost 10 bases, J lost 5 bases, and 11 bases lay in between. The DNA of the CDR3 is TGTGCCACCGCCCCGGAGGAGACCCAGTACTTC. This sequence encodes CATAPEETQYF.

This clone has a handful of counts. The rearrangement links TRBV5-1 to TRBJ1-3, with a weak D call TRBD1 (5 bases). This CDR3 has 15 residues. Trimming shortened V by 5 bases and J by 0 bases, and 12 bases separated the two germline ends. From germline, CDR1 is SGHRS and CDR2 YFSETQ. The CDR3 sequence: CASRPSGVSGNTIYF. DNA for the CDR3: TGCGCCAGCAGGCCTTCGGGGGTCTCTGGAAACACCATATATTTT.

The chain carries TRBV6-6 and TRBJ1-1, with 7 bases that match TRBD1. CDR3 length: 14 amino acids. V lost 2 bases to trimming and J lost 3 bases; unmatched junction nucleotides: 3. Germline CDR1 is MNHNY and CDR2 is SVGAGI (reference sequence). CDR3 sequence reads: CASSYKGADTEAFF. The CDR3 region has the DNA TGTGCCAGCAGTTACAAGGGGGCGGACACTGAAGCTTTCTTT.

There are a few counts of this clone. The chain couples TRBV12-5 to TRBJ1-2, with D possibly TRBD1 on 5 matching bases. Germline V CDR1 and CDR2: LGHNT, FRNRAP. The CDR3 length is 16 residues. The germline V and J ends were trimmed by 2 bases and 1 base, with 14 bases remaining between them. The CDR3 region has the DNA TGTGCTAGTGGTTTGCCGTCCTCGACAGTTAACTATGGCTACACCTTC. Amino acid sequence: CASGLPSSTVNYGYTF.

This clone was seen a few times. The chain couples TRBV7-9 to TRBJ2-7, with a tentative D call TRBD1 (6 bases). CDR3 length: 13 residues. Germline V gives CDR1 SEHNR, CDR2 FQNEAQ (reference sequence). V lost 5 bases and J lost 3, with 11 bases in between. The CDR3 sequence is CASSPDSLYEQYF. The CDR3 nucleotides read TGTGCCAGCAGCCCGGACAGTCTCTACGAGCAGTACTTC.

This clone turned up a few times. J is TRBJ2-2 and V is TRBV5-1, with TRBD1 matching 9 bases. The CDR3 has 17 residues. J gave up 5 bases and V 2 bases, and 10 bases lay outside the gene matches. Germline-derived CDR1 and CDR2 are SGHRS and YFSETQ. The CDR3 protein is CASSFRRGQGRTGELFF. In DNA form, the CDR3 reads TGCGCCAGCAGCTTTCGACGAGGACAGGGGAGGACCGGGGAGCTGTTTTTT.

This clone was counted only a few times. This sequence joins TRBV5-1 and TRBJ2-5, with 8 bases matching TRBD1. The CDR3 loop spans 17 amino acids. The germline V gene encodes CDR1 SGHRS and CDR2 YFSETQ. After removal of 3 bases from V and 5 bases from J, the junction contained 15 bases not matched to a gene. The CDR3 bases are TGCGCCAGCAGCTCCCAAAATCTGGACAGGGTTGGGGAGACCCAGTACTTC. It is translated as CASSSQNLDRVGETQYF.